The T cell receptor (beta chain) under discussion was sequenced for a study of post-analysis software for immune sequencing data. Findings of the study overall: The five TRBV segments detected at higher frequency in patients than in controls included TRBV5-6, TRBV5-1 and TRBV20-1.

Comments on this clonotype: Its antigen is not known.

Tagging with unique molecular identifiers was a feature of the TCR beta cDNA libraries. TCRdb called the PCR reads again in MiXCR, with one record for every CDR3 protein. The table records fewer than 700,000 distinct CDR3 sequences, 44% of them present only once. V shed 11 bases and J shed 2 bases, with 14 bases lying between them. This CDR3 is 13 amino acids long. Germline assignment: CDR1 ENHRY and CDR2 SYGVKD. J is TRBJ2-3 and V is TRBV10-3; D may be TRBD1 (5 bases). Material for sequencing was blood. This TCR was recovered from a girl aged 10 to 17 with multiple sclerosis. CDR3 DNA: TGTGCCGTCGGACGACAGTCCACAGATACGCAGTATTTT. This gives the protein CAVGRQSTDTQYF.